This TCR beta chain was identified during a study of regulatory T cells in long-lasting Graves disease. Study-wide background: Recently diagnosed Graves' patients had received antithyroid drugs for under 3 months. Study results and limitations: TRBV28 was favored in persistent disease, as were TRBJ1-2 and TRBJ2-5.

Trimming removed 6 bases from V and 4 bases from J; junction bases left unmatched: 12. The CDR3 consists of 16 residues. The germline V gene encodes CDR1 MGHRA and CDR2 YSYEKL. Time point indicated: newly diagnosed GD, antithyroid drugs for less than 3 months. Extracted RNA from PBMCs served as the source of the TCR library. Both iRepertoire HTBI primers and Arm-PCR of CDR3 regions were used to build the TCR beta libraries. TCRdb called the multiplex PCR reads again in MiXCR, with one record for every CDR3 protein. The data contain 350,000 to 550,000 distinct CDR3 sequences, about a sixth of them singletons. For this clonotype: What it recognizes is unknown.

The same sample was also studied in work on T cells in Graves' hyperthyroidism and ophthalmopathy. As that report states: First-round RT-PCR with HTBI primers amplified the TCR CDR3 region.

The chain uses TRBV4-1 and TRBJ2-5, with TRBD2 identical over 9 bases. Sequencing used peripheral blood mononuclear cells (PBMCs), obtained at new diagnosis, from a patient treated with antithyroid drugs. This receptor was obtained from a woman in her late teens or twenties with Graves disease. The CDR3 DNA is TGCGCCAGCAGGCGTGGGGTAGCGGGAGTGGGAGAGACCCAGTACTTC. Amino acid sequence: CASRRGVAGVGETQYF.